Included here is one T cell receptor beta chain sequence, with context. Its antigen is unknown. This specimen belongs to a study of T cell responses to AZD1222 COVID-19 vaccine. Turning to the study itself: Recipients boosted at about 4 weeks or about 12 weeks are pooled. Broader study findings: Clonal diversity may have been underestimated in mostly white British donors. Spike was spanned by vaccine-associated CD4 TCRs, which were dominant at 160-218 and 743-854.

This CDR3 contains 14 residues. The V segment lost 8 bases and the J segment 2 bases; nucleotides outside the gene matches: 5. CDR1 is MNHEY, CDR2 SMNVEV, per germline (reference sequence). Only in-frame clones appear in the TCRdb table, and some are missing; sequencing was by immunoSEQ multiplex PCR. The sample has approximately 150,000 clones; around nine tenths are singletons. This receptor was identified in an adult in good health. The chain couples TRBV27 to TRBJ2-3, with 9 bases that match TRBD2. The sample was peripheral blood, taken on day 0 of AZD1222 vaccination. The CDR3 here is CASRGGRATDTQYF. CDR3 coding DNA: TGTGCCAGCCGAGGCGGGAGGGCCACAGATACGCAGTATTTT.